This passage covers 8 T cell receptor beta chains from one sample sequenced in a study of cytomegalovirus exposure and HLA in healthy donors. PCR involved 60 Vbeta and 13 Jbeta primers. Produced via immunoSEQ multiplex PCR; TCRdb's table is partial and in-frame only. The sample includes fewer than 150,000 clones, 60% to 80% of them seen just once. Sequences were obtained from PBMCs. The receptors stem from a man under 40 in good health and CMV-seronegative.

The chain carries TRBV28 and TRBJ2-1; D unclear. Trimming cost V 2 bases and J 1 base, with 9 bases left between them. Germline V lookup: CDR1 MDHEN, CDR2 SYDVKM. There are 15 residues in the CDR3. CDR3 sequence: CASSLRVLSYNEQFF. The CDR3 DNA reads as TGTGCCAGCAGTTTACGGGTCCTTTCCTACAATGAGCAGTTCTTC.

The chain has TRBV5-8 and TRBJ2-2; TRBD2 agrees at 10 bases. The CDR3 extends over 19 amino acids. V shed 1 base and J 1 base; nucleotides not matched to a gene: 10. Germline V gene lookup returns CDR1 SGHTS and CDR2 YDEGEE. For the CDR3, the DNA is TGTGCCAGCAGCTTGCCCCTACGGACTAGCGGAGTGAACACCGGGGAGCTGTTTTTT. Translated, it gives CASSLPLRTSGVNTGELFF.

CDR3 loop: CASSGQGEPQHF. DNA of the CDR3: TGTGCCAGTAGCGGACAGGGGGAGCCCCAGCATTTT. The chain joins TRBV19 to TRBJ1-5; 10 bases align to TRBD1. With V trimmed by 6 bases and J by 8 bases, 1 base remained unmatched. This CDR3 region has 12 residues. The V gene's germline CDR1 is LNHDA and CDR2 SQIVND (reference sequence).

This clone was picked up a small number of times. This chain connects TRBV28 to TRBJ2-7; D is possibly TRBD1 (5 bases). Germline CDR1 MDHEN, CDR2 SYDVKM. This CDR3 region has 14 residues. V lost 1 base and J lost 7, with 14 bases in between. CDR3 region: CASSLFIVGREQYF. DNA for the CDR3: TGTGCCAGCAGTTTATTTATCGTGGGGCGTGAGCAGTACTTC.

The chain combines TRBV27 with TRBJ2-2, with D maybe TRBD2 (6 bases). V lost 5 bases to trimming and J lost 4 bases, with 14 bases between them. Germline V gene data show CDR1 as MNHEY and CDR2 as SMNVEV (reference sequence). The CDR3 extends over 15 amino acids. The CDR3 sequence is CASSLRRRGTGELFF. The CDR3 DNA sequence: TGTGCCAGCAGTCTCCGACGGCGGGGCACCGGGGAGCTGTTTTTT.

The CDR3 DNA is TGTGCCATCAGTGACCGGGCCAGCGGTGTCGGGGAGCTGTTTTTT. Amino acid sequence: CAISDRASGVGELFF. The rearrangement joins TRBV10-3 to TRBJ2-2; a possible D gene is TRBD2 (5 bases). CDR1 and CDR2 from the germline V gene are ENHRY and SYGVKD. V was clipped by 3 bases and J by 7 bases, with 15 bases between them. There are 15 residues in the CDR3.

The rearrangement uses TRBV6-5 and TRBJ1-3, with D possibly TRBD1 on 6 matching bases. The germline V and J ends were trimmed by 0 bases and 8 bases, with 11 bases remaining between them. CDR3 size: 14 residues. Germline-derived CDR1 and CDR2 are MNHEY and SVGAGI. The CDR3 nucleotides are TGTGCCAGCAGTTACTCGGGCAGGGGAGACACCATATATTTT. Encoded protein: CASSYSGRGDTIYF.

The V call is TRBV10-2, the J call TRBJ1-1; D is ambiguous. The CDR3 is 15 amino acids. Germline V CDR1 and CDR2: WSHSY, SAAADI. Between the trimmed V and J ends, which lost 2 bases and 1 base, there was a span of 11 bases. The CDR3 is CASSEPHGRNTEAFF. CDR3 nucleotide sequence: TGCGCCAGCAGTGAGCCCCACGGTAGGAACACTGAAGCTTTCTTT.